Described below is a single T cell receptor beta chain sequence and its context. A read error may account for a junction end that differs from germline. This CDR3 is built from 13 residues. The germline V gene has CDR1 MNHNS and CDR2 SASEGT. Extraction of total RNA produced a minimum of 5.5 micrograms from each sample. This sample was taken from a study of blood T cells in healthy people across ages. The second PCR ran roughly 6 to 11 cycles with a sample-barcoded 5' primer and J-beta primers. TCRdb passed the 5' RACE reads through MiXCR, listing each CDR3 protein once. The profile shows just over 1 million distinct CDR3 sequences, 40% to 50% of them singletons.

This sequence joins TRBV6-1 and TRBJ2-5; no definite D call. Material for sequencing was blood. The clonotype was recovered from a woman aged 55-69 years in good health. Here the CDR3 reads CASRDPTQETQYF. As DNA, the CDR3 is TGTGCCAGCCGTGATCCAACACAAGAGACCCAGTACTTC.